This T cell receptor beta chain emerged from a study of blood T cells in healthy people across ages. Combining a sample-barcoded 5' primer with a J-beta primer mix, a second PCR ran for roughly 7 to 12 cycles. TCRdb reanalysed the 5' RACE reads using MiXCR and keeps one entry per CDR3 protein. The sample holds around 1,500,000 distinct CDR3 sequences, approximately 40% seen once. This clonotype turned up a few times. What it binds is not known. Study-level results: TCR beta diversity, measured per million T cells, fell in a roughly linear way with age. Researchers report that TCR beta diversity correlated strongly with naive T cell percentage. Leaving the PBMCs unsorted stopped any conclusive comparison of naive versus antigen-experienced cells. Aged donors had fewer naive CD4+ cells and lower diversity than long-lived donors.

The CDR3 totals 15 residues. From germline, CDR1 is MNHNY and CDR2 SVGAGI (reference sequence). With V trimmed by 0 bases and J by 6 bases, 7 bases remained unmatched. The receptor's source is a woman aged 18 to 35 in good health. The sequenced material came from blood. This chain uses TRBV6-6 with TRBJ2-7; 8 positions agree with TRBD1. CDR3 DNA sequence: TGTGCCAGCAGTTACTCGAATCCAGGGGGCGGCGAGCAGTACTTC. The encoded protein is CASSYSNPGGGEQYF.